These T cell receptor beta chains were read from a single sample in a study of blood T cell repertoires in COVID-19. The table came from immunoSEQ multiplex PCR; TCRdb's copy has only in-frame clones and leaves some out. The repertoire consists of 250,000 to 300,000 clones, with around 80% occurring once and the leading ten covering 5.7%. Sequenced material: peripheral blood. These receptors originate from a man older than 75 with acute or convalescent COVID-19. CDR3s include the opening cysteine and the closing phenylalanine or tryptophan.

V	J	CDR3
TRBV5-1	TRBJ2-5	CASSFEGEETQYF
TRBV6-5	TRBJ2-1	CASNFFDSYNEQFF
TRBV6-5	TRBJ2-5	CASSYGVRDQETQYF
TRBV5-4	TRBJ2-1	CASSLPGLAGGPGRLNEQFF
TRBV19	TRBJ2-2	CASSSHRQGAVGELFF
TRBV7-2	TRBJ1-2	CASSLVAGYGYTF
TRBV29-1	TRBJ2-1	CSVAGYNEQFF
TRBV11-2	TRBJ2-1	CASSLDLYNEQFF
TRBV10-3	TRBJ1-1	CAISGAWTGSGVLGTEAFF
TRBV10-1	TRBJ2-4	CASRVAGENIQYF
TRBV7-9	TRBJ1-2	CASSLAGSQGYTF
TRBV6-2/TRBV6-3	TRBJ1-2	CASSYSRDVEGGYTF
TRBV21-1	TRBJ2-1	CARDWYNEQFF
TRBV6-6	TRBJ1-6	CASRLGQQNSPLHF
TRBV24-1	TRBJ2-1	CATSDPGQGAVGEQFF
TRBV9	TRBJ1-5	CASSAQGNSNQPQHF
TRBV4-2	TRBJ2-5	CASSQRESASETQYF
TRBV4-2	TRBJ2-5	CASSHPADHQATQYF
TRBV28	TRBJ2-7	CASSSTGTGKYEQYF
TRBV7-2	TRBJ2-1	CASSLVPTAYNEQFF
TRBV3-1/TRBV3-2	TRBJ2-5	CASSQDLGGGTPQYF
TRBV7-9	TRBJ2-1	CASSHWTSSYNEQFF
TRBV24-1	TRBJ2-7	CATSDYRGWEQYF